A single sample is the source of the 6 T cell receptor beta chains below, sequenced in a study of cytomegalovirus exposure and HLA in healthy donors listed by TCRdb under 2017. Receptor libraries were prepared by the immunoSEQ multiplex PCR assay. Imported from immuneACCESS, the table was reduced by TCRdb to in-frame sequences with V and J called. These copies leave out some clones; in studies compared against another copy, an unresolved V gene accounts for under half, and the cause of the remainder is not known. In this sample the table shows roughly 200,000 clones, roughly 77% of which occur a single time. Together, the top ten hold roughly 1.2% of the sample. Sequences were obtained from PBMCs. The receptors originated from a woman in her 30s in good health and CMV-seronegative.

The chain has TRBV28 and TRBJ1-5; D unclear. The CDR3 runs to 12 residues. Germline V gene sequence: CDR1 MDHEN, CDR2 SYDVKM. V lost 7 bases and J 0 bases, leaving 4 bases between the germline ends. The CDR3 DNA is TGTGCCAGCAATCTTAGCAATCAGCCCCAGCATTTT. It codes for CASNLSNQPQHF. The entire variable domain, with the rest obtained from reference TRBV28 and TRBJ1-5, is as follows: DVKVTQSSRYLVKRTGEKVFLECVQDMDHENMFWYRQDPGLGLRLIYFSYDVKMKEKGDIPEGYSVSREKKERFSLILESASTNQTSMYLCASNLSNQPQHFGDGTRLSIL.

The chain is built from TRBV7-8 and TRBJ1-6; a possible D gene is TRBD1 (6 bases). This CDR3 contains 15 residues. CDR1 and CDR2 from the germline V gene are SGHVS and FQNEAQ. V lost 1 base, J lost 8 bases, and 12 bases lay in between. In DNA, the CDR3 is TGTGCCAGCAGCTTAGACGAACAGGGTTATTCACCCCTCCACTTT. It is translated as CASSLDEQGYSPLHF.

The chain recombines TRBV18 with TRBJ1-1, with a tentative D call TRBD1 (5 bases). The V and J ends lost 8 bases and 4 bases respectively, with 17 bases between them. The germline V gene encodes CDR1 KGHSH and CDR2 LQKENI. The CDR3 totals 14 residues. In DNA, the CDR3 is TGTGCCAGCACCGGCCCGTCGGGGGGCACTGAAGCTTTCTTT. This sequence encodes CASTGPSGGTEAFF.

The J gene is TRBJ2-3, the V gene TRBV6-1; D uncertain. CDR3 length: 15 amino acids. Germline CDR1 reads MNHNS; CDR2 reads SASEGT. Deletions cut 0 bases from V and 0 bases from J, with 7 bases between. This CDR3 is CASSEASQSTDTQYF. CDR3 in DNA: TGTGCCAGCAGTGAAGCCTCGCAGAGCACAGATACGCAGTATTTT.

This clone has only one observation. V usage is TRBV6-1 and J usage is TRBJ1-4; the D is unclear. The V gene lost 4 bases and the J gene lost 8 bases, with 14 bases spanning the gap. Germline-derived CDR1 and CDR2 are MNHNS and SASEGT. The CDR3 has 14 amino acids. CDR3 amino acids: CASSGLQLGEKLFF. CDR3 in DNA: TGTGCCAGCAGTGGATTACAGCTTGGGGAAAAACTGTTTTTT.

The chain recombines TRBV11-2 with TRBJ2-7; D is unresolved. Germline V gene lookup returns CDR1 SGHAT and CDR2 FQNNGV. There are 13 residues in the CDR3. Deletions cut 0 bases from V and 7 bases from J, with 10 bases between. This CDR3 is CASSLDWAREQYF. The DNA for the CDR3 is TGTGCCAGCAGCTTAGACTGGGCTCGGGAGCAGTACTTC.